One and the same sample provided the 32 T cell receptor beta chains below, sequenced in a study of blood T cell repertoires in COVID-19. TCRdb's copy holds only in-frame clones and misses some; the assay was immunoSEQ multiplex PCR. Of around 140,000 clones in the sample, around 87% are singletons; the top ten hold about 10%. Sequenced input: PBMCs or T cells enriched from blood (not recorded which). These receptors all come from a man in his sixties who had recovered from COVID-19.

DNA for the CDR3: TGTGCCAGCAGCCAGTTTGCCGCGGCCGTTCTCCACTTT. Protein product: CASSQFAAAVLHF. The rearrangement joins TRBV3-1 (or the pseudogene TRBV3-2) to TRBJ1-6; no definite D call. In germline, CDR1 is LGHDT, CDR2 YNNKEL (reference sequence). Trimming took off 3 bases at V and 16 bases at J, with 16 bases between the two ends. CDR3 length: 13 residues.

The chain is built from TRBV18 and TRBJ2-1, with TRBD2 identical over 16 bases. The CDR3 spans 18 residues. The V segment lost 0 bases and the J segment 1 base; nucleotides outside the gene matches: 0. CDR1 KGHSH and CDR2 LQKENI come from the germline V gene. The DNA for the CDR3 is TGTGCCAGCTCACCACCGGGACTAGCGGGAGGGTCCTACAATGAGCAGTTCTTC. Its translation is CASSPPGLAGGSYNEQFF.

This clone was detected once. The same CDR3 arises from other DNA sequences in this sample as well. The chain uses TRBV30 and TRBJ1-2, with 7 bases lining up with TRBD1. Germline CDR1 reads GTSNPN; CDR2 reads SVGIG (reference sequence). V gave up 0 bases and J gave up 7 bases; unmatched junction bases: 2. The CDR3 is 12 amino acids. CDR3 protein: CAWSVPGGGYTF. CDR3 sequence (DNA): TGTGCCTGGAGTGTGCCAGGGGGTGGCTACACCTTC. Looking up the rest from reference TRBV30 and TRBJ1-2 gives the full variable domain: SQTIHQWPATLVQPVGSPLSLECTVEGTSNPNLYWYRQAAGRGLQLLFYSVGIGQISSEVPQNLSASRPQDRQFILSSKKLLLSDSGFYLCAWSVPGGGYTFGSGTRLTVV.

This rearrangement joins TRBV2 to TRBJ1-1; D gene unclear. This CDR3 contains 16 residues. The germline V and J ends were trimmed by 5 bases and 4 bases, with 20 bases remaining between them. Per germline, CDR1 SNHLY and CDR2 FYNNEI. The CDR3: CASSTPRRRFPTEAFF. The CDR3 DNA reads as TGTGCCAGCAGTACTCCTCGAAGGCGGTTTCCCACTGAAGCTTTCTTT.

V is TRBV3-1 (or the pseudogene TRBV3-2) and J is TRBJ1-3, with a possible D match to TRBD1 (5 bases). Between the trimmed V and J ends, which lost 5 bases and 10 bases, there was a span of 9 bases. The V gene's germline CDR1 is LGHDT and CDR2 YNNKEL (reference sequence). This CDR3 region has 11 residues. The CDR3 region is CASSVGATIYF. CDR3 sequence (DNA): TGTGCCAGCAGCGTTGGGGCTACCATATATTTT.

The V call is TRBV25-1, the J call TRBJ2-7, with 9 positions matching TRBD2. CDR1 MGHDK and CDR2 SYGVNS come from the germline V gene. The CDR3 sequence is 15 residues long. V dropped 2 bases and J dropped 2; count of bases not matched to a gene: 4. CDR3 nucleotides: TGTGCCAGCAGTGAAGTGGGCGGGAGGGCCTACGAGCAGTACTTC. Translating it yields CASSEVGGRAYEQYF.

The chain's CDR3 is CASSLAADTQYF. CDR3 bases: TGCGCCAGCAGCTTGGCGGCAGATACGCAGTATTTT. The chain recombines TRBV5-1 with TRBJ2-3; D is unclear. The V end was cut by 0 bases, the J end by 4 bases, with 3 bases between. The CDR3 totals 12 residues. In germline, CDR1 is SGHRS, CDR2 YFSETQ.

V gene TRBV10-2 combines with J gene TRBJ1-1, with a possible D match to TRBD1 (5 bases). The V gene lost 6 bases and the J gene lost 0 bases, with 5 bases spanning the gap. The CDR3 is 12 amino acids. The germline CDR1 and CDR2 sequences are WSHSY and SAAADI. The CDR3 DNA reads TGCGCCAGCAGGGGGCTGAACACTGAAGCTTTCTTT. Translated, it gives CASRGLNTEAFF.

The chain has TRBV9 and TRBJ1-3, with 7 bases fitting TRBD1. The J segment lost 5 bases and the V segment lost 3 bases, leaving 14 bases of the junction unmatched. The CDR3 consists of 17 residues. Germline V CDR1 and CDR2: SGDLS, YYNGEE. CDR3 sequence (DNA): TGTGCCAGCAGCGAGACAGGGCTTCGCTCTACCAGAAACACCATATATTTT. Its translation: CASSETGLRSTRNTIYF.

V is TRBV10-2 and J is TRBJ1-2, with D unresolved. This CDR3 has 13 amino acids. Looked up from germline, CDR1 is WSHSY and CDR2 is SAAADI. V was trimmed by 7 bases and J by 9 bases, leaving 18 bases between them. The CDR3: CASMDLERVSYTF. DNA for the CDR3: TGCGCCAGCATGGATCTAGAGAGGGTTAGCTACACCTTC.

This clone was recorded only once. The chain is built from TRBV29-1 and TRBJ2-7; 12 bases are shared with TRBD1. The germline V gene has CDR1 SQVTM and CDR2 ANQGSEA. CDR3 length: 15 amino acids. Losses at the gene ends were 7 bases for V and 5 bases for J; bases not matched to a gene: 12. The CDR3 reads CSARTRDRGRNEQYF. The CDR3 region has the DNA TGCAGCGCCCGAACCCGGGACAGGGGGCGGAACGAGCAGTACTTC.

V gene TRBV6-5 combines with J gene TRBJ1-4; D remains unclear. CDR1 is MNHEY, CDR2 SVGAGI, per germline. The germline V and J ends were trimmed by 7 bases and 8 bases, with 17 bases remaining between them. CDR3 length equals 14 residues. CDR3 coding DNA: TGTGCCAGCACCAAGGGAGCCGGTGGGGAAAAACTGTTTTTT. Translating gives CASTKGAGGEKLFF.

This chain joins TRBV10-1 and TRBJ2-1, with 7 bases that match TRBD2. Germline values: CDR1 WNHNN, CDR2 SYGVQD (reference sequence). The CDR3 is 16 amino acids. With 0 bases clipped from V and 7 bases from J, the junction kept 9 bases outside the gene matches. CDR3 sequence (DNA): TGCGCCAGCAGTGAGTCGGCTAGCGGAGCCATGAATGAGCAGTTCTTC. It specifies CASSESASGAMNEQFF.

This clone is a singleton in its sample. CDR3 nucleotides: TGTGCCAGCAGTAGACAGAGCTCTGGGGCCAACGTCCTGACTTTC. This encodes CASSRQSSGANVLTF. The chain combines TRBV6-5 with TRBJ2-6; weak D call: TRBD1 (5 bases). The length of the CDR3 is 15 residues. Per the germline V gene, CDR1 is MNHEY and CDR2 is SVGAGI. V was shortened by 5 bases and J by 0 bases, with 8 bases between the two germline ends.

This chain uses TRBV11-2 with TRBJ1-5, with no clear D. The CDR3 has 13 amino acids. CDR1 and CDR2 from the germline V gene are SGHAT and FQNNGV. The V end was cut by 2 bases, the J end by 3 bases, with 5 bases between. The CDR3 loop reads CASSLFLNQPQHF. The CDR3 DNA is TGTGCCAGCAGCTTATTCCTCAATCAGCCCCAGCATTTT.

J is TRBJ2-5 and V is TRBV29-1, with D possibly being TRBD1 (5 bases). Looked up from germline, CDR1 is SQVTM and CDR2 is ANQGSEA. The length of the CDR3 is 12 residues. V was clipped by 2 bases and J by 5 bases, with 9 bases between them. The CDR3 here is CSVEQGGETQYF. Written as DNA, the CDR3 is TGCAGCGTTGAACAGGGTGGGGAGACCCAGTACTTC.

The chain links TRBV3-1 (or the pseudogene TRBV3-2) to TRBJ1-5; D ambiguous. From germline, CDR1 is LGHDT and CDR2 YNNKEL (reference sequence). Trimming pared 0 bases from V and 7 bases from J, leaving 7 bases between. The CDR3 has 13 amino acids. CDR3 in DNA: TGTGCCAGCAGCCAAGATATCGTACAGCCCCAGCATTTT. Translation: CASSQDIVQPQHF.

The chain carries TRBV30 and TRBJ2-5, with 8 nucleotides matching TRBD1. V shed 3 bases, J shed 5 bases, and the junction held 8 bases outside the gene matches. The CDR3 covers 14 residues. Germline CDR1 reads GTSNPN; CDR2 reads SVGIG (reference sequence). The CDR3 bases are TGTGCCTGGAGAAAGCAGGGGGCTATTGAGACCCAGTACTTC. Amino acid sequence: CAWRKQGAIETQYF.

The chain joins TRBV30 to TRBJ2-1; possibly TRBD1 for D (6 bases). There are 14 residues in the CDR3. Trimming stripped 2 bases from V and 4 bases from J, with 12 bases between. Germline CDR1 and CDR2: GTSNPN and SVGIG (reference sequence). The CDR3 DNA follows: TGTGCCTGGAGTAGCCCAGGGGTTTACAATGAGCAGTTCTTC. Its translation is CAWSSPGVYNEQFF.

The V gene is TRBV12-2, the J gene TRBJ1-4. TRBV12-2 is a pseudogene locus. The CDR3 spans 16 residues. CDR3 region: CASRRGPQVANEKLFF. The DNA of the CDR3 is TGTGCAAGTCGCCGAGGGCCCCAAGTCGCTAATGAAAAACTGTTTTTT.

The genes are TRBV18 and TRBJ2-1; 7 bases are a match to TRBD2. The CDR3 is made up of 14 amino acids. The J segment lost 3 bases and the V segment lost 4 bases, leaving 3 bases of the junction unmatched. The V gene's germline CDR1 is KGHSH and CDR2 LQKENI. The CDR3 loop reads CASSLQRDYNEQFF. CDR3 nucleotides: TGTGCCAGCTCACTACAGCGGGACTACAATGAGCAGTTCTTC.

The chain's CDR3 is CASSFAGGGYEQYF. DNA for the CDR3: TGTGCCAGCAGCTTCGCTGGCGGGGGCTACGAGCAGTACTTC. The J gene is TRBJ2-7, the V gene TRBV11-3, with 7 positions matching TRBD2. The V and J ends lost 3 bases and 3 bases, in that order; junction bases with no gene match: 5. The CDR3 spans 14 residues. Germline-derived CDR1 and CDR2 are SGHNT and YENEEA.

This rearrangement joins TRBV10-2 to TRBJ1-1; 11 nucleotides match TRBD1. The germline V gene has CDR1 WSHSY and CDR2 SAAADI. The length of the CDR3 is 16 residues. The V and J ends lost 5 bases and 1 base, in that order; junction bases with no gene match: 6. This CDR3 reads CASSRGTGGSNTEAFF. As DNA, the CDR3 is TGCGCCAGCAGTCGCGGGACAGGGGGTTCGAACACTGAAGCTTTCTTT.

This clone was observed once. The J gene is TRBJ2-1, the V gene TRBV19, with D tentatively TRBD1 (6 bases). This CDR3 region has 13 residues. The germline gives CDR1 LNHDA, CDR2 SQIVND (reference sequence). The germline V and J ends were trimmed by 3 bases and 10 bases, with 13 bases remaining between them. The CDR3 is CASSMQRGTEQFF. CDR3 coding DNA: TGTGCCAGTAGTATGCAAAGGGGGACAGAGCAGTTCTTC.

This clone was seen a few times. CDR3 region: CSVVFQGTYGYTF. CDR3 coding DNA: TGCAGCGTTGTATTCCAGGGTACCTATGGCTACACCTTC. This sequence joins TRBV29-1 and TRBJ1-2; D might be TRBD1 (5 bases). V was clipped by 4 bases and J by 4 bases, with 13 bases between them. Germline CDR1 is SQVTM and CDR2 is ANQGSEA. This CDR3 comprises 13 residues. The full variable domain, in which reference TRBV29-1 and TRBJ1-2 provide the parts outside the CDR3, is SAVISQKPSRDICQRGTSLTIQCQVDSQVTMMFWYRQQPGQSLTLIATANQGSEATYESGFVIDKFPISRPNLTFSTLTVSNMSPEDSSIYLCSVVFQGTYGYTFGSGTRLTVV.

The chain recombines TRBV18 with TRBJ2-5; a possible D gene is TRBD2 (6 bases). Trimming shortened V by 1 base and J by 2 bases, and 8 bases separated the two germline ends. The CDR3 loop spans 14 amino acids. Per the germline V gene, CDR1 is KGHSH and CDR2 is LQKENI. This chain's CDR3 is CASSPLGGQETQYF. The CDR3 DNA is TGTGCCAGCTCACCACTTGGGGGGCAAGAGACCCAGTACTTC.

This clone was counted a single time. The rearrangement joins TRBV2 to TRBJ2-5; 10 bases map to TRBD2. There are 14 residues in the CDR3. The germline V gene has CDR1 SNHLY and CDR2 FYNNEI. V lost 5 bases to trimming and J lost 5 bases; unmatched junction nucleotides: 5. The CDR3 region has the DNA TGTGCCAGCAGTCGGAGCGGGGGGGGCGAGACCCAGTACTTC. Residues: CASSRSGGGETQYF.

This chain links TRBV4-1 with TRBJ1-5; no clear D gene. Germline V gene lookup returns CDR1 MGHRA and CDR2 YSYEKL. Trimming stripped 0 bases from V and 5 bases from J, with 11 bases between. This CDR3 has 15 amino acids. For the CDR3, the DNA is TGCGCCAGCAGCCAAGATGTGCCGACTTATCAGCCCCAGCATTTT. Translation: CASSQDVPTYQPQHF.

This chain links TRBV12-3 or TRBV12-4 with TRBJ2-7, with D possibly TRBD1 on 6 matching bases. This CDR3 region has 13 residues. V was pared by 5 bases and J by 1 base, with 9 bases between. This CDR3 is CASSPDRSYEQYF. DNA of the CDR3: TGTGCCAGCAGTCCCGACAGGTCCTACGAGCAGTACTTC.

V gene TRBV18 combines with J gene TRBJ2-1; 7 nucleotides agree with TRBD1. With 4 bases clipped from V and 5 bases from J, the junction kept 2 bases outside the gene matches. CDR3 size: 13 residues. Per the germline V gene, CDR1 is KGHSH and CDR2 is LQKENI. For the CDR3, the DNA is TGTGCCAGCTCACGTGGGACAGACAATGAGCAGTTCTTC. Protein sequence: CASSRGTDNEQFF.

The chain employs TRBV5-4 and TRBJ2-1; 14 bases fit TRBD2. In germline, CDR1 is SGHNT, CDR2 YYREEE (reference sequence). V shed 3 bases, J shed 7 bases, and the junction held 12 bases outside the gene matches. This CDR3 region has 18 residues. DNA for the CDR3: TGTGCCAGCAGCTGGGGACTAGCGGGAGCCGGGTCCGGGAATGAGCAGTTCTTC. Protein sequence: CASSWGLAGAGSGNEQFF.

The chain couples TRBV11-3 to TRBJ2-2, with 8 bases identical to TRBD2. This CDR3 has 15 amino acids. V lost 4 bases to trimming and J lost 6 bases; unmatched junction nucleotides: 7. CDR1 and CDR2 (germline): SGHNT, YENEEA. CDR3: CASSSSGRPAGELFF. CDR3 in DNA: TGTGCCAGCAGCTCCAGCGGGAGACCGGCCGGGGAGCTGTTTTTT.